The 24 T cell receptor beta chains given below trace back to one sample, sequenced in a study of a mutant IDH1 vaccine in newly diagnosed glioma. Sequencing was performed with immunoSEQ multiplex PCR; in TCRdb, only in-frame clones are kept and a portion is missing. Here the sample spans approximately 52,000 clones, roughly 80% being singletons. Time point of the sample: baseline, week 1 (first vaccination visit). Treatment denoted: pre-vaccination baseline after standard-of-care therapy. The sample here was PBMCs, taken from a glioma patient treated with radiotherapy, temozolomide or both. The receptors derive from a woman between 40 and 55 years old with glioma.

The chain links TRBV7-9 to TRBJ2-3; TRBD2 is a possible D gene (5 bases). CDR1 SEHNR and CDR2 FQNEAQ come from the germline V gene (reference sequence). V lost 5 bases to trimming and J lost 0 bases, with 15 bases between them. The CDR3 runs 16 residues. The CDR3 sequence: CASSPRKADSTDTQYF. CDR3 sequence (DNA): TGTGCCAGCAGCCCGAGGAAAGCGGATAGCACAGATACGCAGTATTTT.

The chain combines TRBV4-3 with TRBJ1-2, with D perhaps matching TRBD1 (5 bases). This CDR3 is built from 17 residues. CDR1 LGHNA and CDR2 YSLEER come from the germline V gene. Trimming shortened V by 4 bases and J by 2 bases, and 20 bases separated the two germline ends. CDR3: CASSRGIGVKANYGYTF. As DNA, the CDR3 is TGCGCCAGCAGCCGGGGGATAGGGGTTAAAGCGAACTATGGCTACACCTTC.

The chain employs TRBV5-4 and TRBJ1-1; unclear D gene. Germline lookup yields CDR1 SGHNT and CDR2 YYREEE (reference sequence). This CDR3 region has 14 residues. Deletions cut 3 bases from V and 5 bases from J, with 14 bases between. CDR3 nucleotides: TGTGCCAGCAGCTCTGACCCGGCGGAAACTGAAGCTTTCTTT. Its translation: CASSSDPAETEAFF.

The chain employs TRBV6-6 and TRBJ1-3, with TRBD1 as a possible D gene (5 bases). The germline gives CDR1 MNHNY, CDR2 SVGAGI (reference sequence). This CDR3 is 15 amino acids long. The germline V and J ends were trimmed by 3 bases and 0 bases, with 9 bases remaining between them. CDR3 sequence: CASSYGASSGNTIYF. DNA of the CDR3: TGTGCCAGCAGTTATGGGGCGAGCTCTGGAAACACCATATATTTT.

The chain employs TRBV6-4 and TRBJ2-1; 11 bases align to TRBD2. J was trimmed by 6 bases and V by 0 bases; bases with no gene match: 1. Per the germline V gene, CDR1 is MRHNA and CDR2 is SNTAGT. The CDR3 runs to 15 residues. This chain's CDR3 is CASSDSSGGANEQFF. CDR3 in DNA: TGTGCCAGCAGTGACTCTAGCGGGGGGGCCAATGAGCAGTTCTTC.

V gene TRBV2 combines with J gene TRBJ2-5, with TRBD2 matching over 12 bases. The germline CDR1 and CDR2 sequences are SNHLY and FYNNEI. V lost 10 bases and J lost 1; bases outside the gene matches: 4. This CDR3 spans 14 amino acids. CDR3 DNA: TGTGCCACCAGACTAGCGGGGGCCCAAGAGACCCAGTACTTC. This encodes CATRLAGAQETQYF. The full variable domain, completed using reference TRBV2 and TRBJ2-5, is EPEVTQTPSHQVTQMGQEVILRCVPISNHLYFYWYRQILGQKVEFLVSFYNNEISEKSEIFDDQFSVERPDGSNFTLKIRSTKLEDSAMYFCATRLAGAQETQYFGPGTRLLVL.

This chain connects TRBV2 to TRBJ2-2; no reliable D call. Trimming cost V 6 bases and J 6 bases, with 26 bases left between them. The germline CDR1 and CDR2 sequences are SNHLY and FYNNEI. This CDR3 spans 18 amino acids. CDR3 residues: CASSGRTPAAQLAGELFF. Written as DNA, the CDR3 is TGTGCCAGCAGCGGTAGGACGCCCGCGGCACAGCTGGCCGGGGAGCTGTTTTTT. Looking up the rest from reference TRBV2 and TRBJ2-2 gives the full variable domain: EPEVTQTPSHQVTQMGQEVILRCVPISNHLYFYWYRQILGQKVEFLVSFYNNEISEKSEIFDDQFSVERPDGSNFTLKIRSTKLEDSAMYFCASSGRTPAAQLAGELFFGEGSRLTVL.

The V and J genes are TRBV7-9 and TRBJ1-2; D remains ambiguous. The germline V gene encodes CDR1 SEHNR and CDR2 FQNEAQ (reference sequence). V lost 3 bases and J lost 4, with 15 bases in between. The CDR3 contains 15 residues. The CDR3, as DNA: TGTGCCAGCAGCTTGGAGGGAGATATGGGCTATGGCTACACCTTC. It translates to CASSLEGDMGYGYTF. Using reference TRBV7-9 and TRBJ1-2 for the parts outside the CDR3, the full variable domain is DTGVSQNPRHKITKRGQNVTFRCDPISEHNRLYWYRQTLGQGPEFLTYFQNEAQLEKSRLLSDRFSAERPKGSFSTLEIQRTEQGDSAMYLCASSLEGDMGYGYTFGSGTRLTVV.

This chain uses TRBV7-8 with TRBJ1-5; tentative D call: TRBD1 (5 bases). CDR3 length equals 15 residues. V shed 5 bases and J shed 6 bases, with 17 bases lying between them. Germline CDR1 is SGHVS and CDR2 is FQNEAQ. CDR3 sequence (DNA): TGTGCCAGCAGCCCTAGGGACCATCTTAGTCAGCCCCAGCATTTT. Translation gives CASSPRDHLSQPQHF. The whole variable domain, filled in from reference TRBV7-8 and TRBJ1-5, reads GAGVSQSPRYKVAKRGQDVALRCDPISGHVSLFWYQQALGQGPEFLTYFQNEAQLDKSGLPSDRFFAERPEGSVSTLKIQRTQQEDSAVYLCASSPRDHLSQPQHFGDGTRLSIL.

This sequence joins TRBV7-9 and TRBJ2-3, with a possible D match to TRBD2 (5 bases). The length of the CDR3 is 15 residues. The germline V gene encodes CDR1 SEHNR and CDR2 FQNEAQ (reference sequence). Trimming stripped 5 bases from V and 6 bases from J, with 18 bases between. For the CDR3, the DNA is TGTGCCAGCAGCATAGAGGCCCTAGGAGGCGATACGCAGTATTTT. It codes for CASSIEALGGDTQYF.

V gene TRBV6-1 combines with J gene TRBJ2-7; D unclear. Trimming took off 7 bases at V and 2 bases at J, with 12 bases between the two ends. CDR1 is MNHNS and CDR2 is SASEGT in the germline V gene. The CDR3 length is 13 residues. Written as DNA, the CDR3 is TGTGCCAGCATTAAACTGGAGACCTACGAGCAGTACTTC. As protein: CASIKLETYEQYF.

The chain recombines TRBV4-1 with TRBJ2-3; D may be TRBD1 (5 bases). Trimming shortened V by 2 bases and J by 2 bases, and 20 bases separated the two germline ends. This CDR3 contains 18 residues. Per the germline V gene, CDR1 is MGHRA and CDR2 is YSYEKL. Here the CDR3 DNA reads TGCGCCAGCAGCCAAAGTTATGGGCTAGGGGTTTCCACAGATACGCAGTATTTT. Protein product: CASSQSYGLGVSTDTQYF.

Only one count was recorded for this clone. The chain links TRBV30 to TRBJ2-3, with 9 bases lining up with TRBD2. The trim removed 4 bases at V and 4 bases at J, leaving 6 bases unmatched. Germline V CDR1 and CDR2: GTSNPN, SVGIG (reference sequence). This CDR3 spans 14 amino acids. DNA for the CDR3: TGTGCCTGGAACCAAGCGGGGGGTGCAGATACGCAGTATTTT. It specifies CAWNQAGGADTQYF. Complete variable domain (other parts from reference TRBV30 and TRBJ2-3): SQTIHQWPATLVQPVGSPLSLECTVEGTSNPNLYWYRQAAGRGLQLLFYSVGIGQISSEVPQNLSASRPQDRQFILSSKKLLLSDSGFYLCAWNQAGGADTQYFGPGTRLTVL.

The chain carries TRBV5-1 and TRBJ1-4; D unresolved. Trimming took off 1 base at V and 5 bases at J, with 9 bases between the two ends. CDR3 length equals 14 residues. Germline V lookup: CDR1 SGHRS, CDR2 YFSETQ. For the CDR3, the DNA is TGCGCCAGCAGCTTGTTGAGCCCGAATGAAAAACTGTTTTTT. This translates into CASSLLSPNEKLFF.

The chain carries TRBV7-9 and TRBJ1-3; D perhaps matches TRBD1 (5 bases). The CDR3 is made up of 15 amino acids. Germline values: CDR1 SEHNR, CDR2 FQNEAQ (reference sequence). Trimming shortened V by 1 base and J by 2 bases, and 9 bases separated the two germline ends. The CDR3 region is CASSLGRAAGNTIYF. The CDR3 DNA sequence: TGTGCCAGCAGCTTAGGCAGGGCGGCTGGAAACACCATATATTTT.

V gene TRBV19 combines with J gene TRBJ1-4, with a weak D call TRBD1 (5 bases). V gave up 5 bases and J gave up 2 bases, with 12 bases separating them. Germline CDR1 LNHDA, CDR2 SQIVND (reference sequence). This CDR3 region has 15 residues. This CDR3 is CASSPTGWTNEKLFF. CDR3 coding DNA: TGTGCCAGTAGTCCAACAGGATGGACTAATGAAAAACTGTTTTTT.

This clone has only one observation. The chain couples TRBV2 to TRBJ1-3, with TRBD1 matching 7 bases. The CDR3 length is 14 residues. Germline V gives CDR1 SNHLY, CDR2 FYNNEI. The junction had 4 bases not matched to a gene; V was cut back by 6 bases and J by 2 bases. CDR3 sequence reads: CASSLDRAGNTIYF. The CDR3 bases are TGTGCCAGCAGCCTAGACAGGGCTGGAAACACCATATATTTT.

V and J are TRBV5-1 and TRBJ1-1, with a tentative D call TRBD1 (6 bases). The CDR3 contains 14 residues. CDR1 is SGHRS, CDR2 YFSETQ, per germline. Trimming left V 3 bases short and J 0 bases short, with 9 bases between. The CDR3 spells CASSSRGMNTEAFF. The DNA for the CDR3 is TGCGCCAGCAGCTCCAGGGGTATGAACACTGAAGCTTTCTTT.

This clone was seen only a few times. The CDR3 nucleotides read TGTGCCTATCGGGCGGGGGGAGACACCCACGAGCAGTACTTC. This translates into CAYRAGGDTHEQYF. The rearrangement uses TRBV10-3 and TRBJ2-7; 8 positions agree with TRBD2. V trimming: 11 bases; J trimming: 5 bases; junction bases outside the gene matches: 14. CDR1 is ENHRY, CDR2 SYGVKD, per germline. The CDR3 is made up of 14 amino acids.

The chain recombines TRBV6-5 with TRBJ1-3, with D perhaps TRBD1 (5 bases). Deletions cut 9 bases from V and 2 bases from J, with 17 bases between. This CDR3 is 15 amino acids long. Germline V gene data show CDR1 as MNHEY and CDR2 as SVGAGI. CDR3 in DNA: TGTGCCAGGGGGCCGGGGGAGACAACTGGAAACACCATATATTTT. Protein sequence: CARGPGETTGNTIYF.

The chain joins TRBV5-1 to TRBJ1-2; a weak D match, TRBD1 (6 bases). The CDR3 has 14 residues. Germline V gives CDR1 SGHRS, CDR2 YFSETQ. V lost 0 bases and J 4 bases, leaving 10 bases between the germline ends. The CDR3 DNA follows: TGCGCCAGCAGCTTGGCAGGGGCCGCCTATGGCTACACCTTC. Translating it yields CASSLAGAAYGYTF.

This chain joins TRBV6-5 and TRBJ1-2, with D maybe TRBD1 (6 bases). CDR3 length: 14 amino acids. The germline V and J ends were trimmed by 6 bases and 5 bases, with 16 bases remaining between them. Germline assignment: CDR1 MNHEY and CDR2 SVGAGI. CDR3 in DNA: TGTGCCAGCAGATACCGGACAGCTTTTTATGGCTACACCTTC. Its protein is CASRYRTAFYGYTF.

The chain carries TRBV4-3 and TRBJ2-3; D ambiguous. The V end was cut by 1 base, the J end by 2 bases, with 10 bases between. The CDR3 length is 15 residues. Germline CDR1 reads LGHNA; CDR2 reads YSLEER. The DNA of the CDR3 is TGCGCCAGCAGCCAAGGAGTCCTGCTCACAGATACGCAGTATTTT. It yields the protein CASSQGVLLTDTQYF.

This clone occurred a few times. CDR3 nucleotides: TGTGCCAGTAGCCAAAGGGCGGAAAGCGCAACTAATGAAAAACTGTTTTTT. As protein: CASSQRAESATNEKLFF. This rearrangement joins TRBV19 to TRBJ1-4; D is uncertain. The V gene lost 6 bases and the J gene lost 0 bases, with 17 bases spanning the gap. This CDR3 contains 17 residues. CDR1 and CDR2 (germline): LNHDA, SQIVND (reference sequence). The full variable domain, its missing parts supplied by reference TRBV19 and TRBJ1-4, is DGGITQSPKYLFRKEGQNVTLSCEQNLNHDAMYWYRQDPGQGLRLIYYSQIVNDFQKGDIAEGYSVSREKKESFPLTVTSAQKNPTAFYLCASSQRAESATNEKLFFGSGTQLSVL.